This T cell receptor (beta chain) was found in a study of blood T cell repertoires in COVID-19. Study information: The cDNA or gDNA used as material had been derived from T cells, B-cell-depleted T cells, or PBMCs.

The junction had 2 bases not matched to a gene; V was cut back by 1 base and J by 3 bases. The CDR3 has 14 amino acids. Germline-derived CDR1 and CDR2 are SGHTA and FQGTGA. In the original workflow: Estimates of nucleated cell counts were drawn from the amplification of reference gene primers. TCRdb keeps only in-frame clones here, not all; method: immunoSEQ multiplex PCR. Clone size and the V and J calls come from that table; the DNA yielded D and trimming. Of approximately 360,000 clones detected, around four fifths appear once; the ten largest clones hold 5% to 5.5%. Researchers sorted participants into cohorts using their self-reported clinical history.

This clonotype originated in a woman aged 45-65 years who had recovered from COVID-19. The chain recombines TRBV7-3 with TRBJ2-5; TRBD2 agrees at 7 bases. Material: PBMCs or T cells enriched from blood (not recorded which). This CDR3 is CASSLSSGEETQYF. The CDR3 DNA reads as TGTGCCAGCAGCTTAAGCAGCGGGGAAGAGACCCAGTACTTC.